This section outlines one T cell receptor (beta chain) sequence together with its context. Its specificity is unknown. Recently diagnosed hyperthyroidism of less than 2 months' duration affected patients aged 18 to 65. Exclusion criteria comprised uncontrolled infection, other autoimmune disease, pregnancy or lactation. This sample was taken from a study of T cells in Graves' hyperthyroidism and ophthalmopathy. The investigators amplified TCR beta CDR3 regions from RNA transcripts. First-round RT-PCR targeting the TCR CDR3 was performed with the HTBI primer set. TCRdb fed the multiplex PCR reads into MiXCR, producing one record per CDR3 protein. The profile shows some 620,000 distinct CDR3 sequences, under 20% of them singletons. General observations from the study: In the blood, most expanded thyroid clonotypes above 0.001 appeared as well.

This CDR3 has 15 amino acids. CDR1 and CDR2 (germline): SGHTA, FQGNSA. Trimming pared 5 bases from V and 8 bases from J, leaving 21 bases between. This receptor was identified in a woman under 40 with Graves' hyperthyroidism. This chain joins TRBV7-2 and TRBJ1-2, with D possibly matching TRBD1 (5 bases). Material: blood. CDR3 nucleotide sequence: TGTGCCAGCAGCCTCATACAGGCCCAAAACGGAGGCTACACCTTC. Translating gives CASSLIQAQNGGYTF.